One and the same sample provided the 31 T cell receptor beta chains below, sequenced in a study of chemoradiotherapy in HPV16-positive cancers. The assay was immunoSEQ multiplex PCR, and TCRdb's table has in-frame clones only and misses some. The repertoire holds about 10,000 clones, with about 82% as singletons. Source: blood, taken from a patient who underwent chemoradiotherapy. All receptors come from a human donor with HPV-associated anogenital cancer.

This chain links TRBV7-6 with TRBJ2-1; TRBD1 matches at 9 bases. The V and J ends lost 6 bases and 3 bases, in that order; junction bases with no gene match: 6. Germline-derived CDR1 and CDR2 are SGHVS and FNYEAQ. This CDR3 comprises 15 residues. The CDR3 loop reads CASSYTGGFYNEQFF. DNA for the CDR3: TGTGCCAGCAGTTATACAGGGGGCTTCTACAATGAGCAGTTCTTC.

The chain recombines TRBV5-1 with TRBJ2-5, with TRBD2 matching over 10 bases. The germline V gene encodes CDR1 SGHRS and CDR2 YFSETQ. The V segment lost 2 bases and the J segment 2 bases; nucleotides outside the gene matches: 0. The CDR3 contains 14 residues. Written as DNA, the CDR3 is TGCGCCAGCAGCTTAGCGGGGGGGCAAGAGACCCAGTACTTC. Residues: CASSLAGGQETQYF.

This chain uses TRBV11-2 with TRBJ2-6; 9 bases align to TRBD1. CDR1 and CDR2 from the germline V gene are SGHAT and FQNNGV. This CDR3 comprises 17 residues. Trimming took 5 bases from V and 0 from J; bases not matched to a gene: 5. CDR3 protein: CASSEGQGHSGANVLTF. In nucleotides, the CDR3 is TGTGCCAGCAGCGAGGGACAGGGCCACTCTGGGGCCAACGTCCTGACTTTC.

The chain couples TRBV5-1 to TRBJ2-2; no clear D gene. The CDR3 has 15 residues. The germline V gene encodes CDR1 SGHRS and CDR2 YFSETQ. V was clipped by 2 bases and J by 3 bases, with 11 bases between them. CDR3 sequence: CASSFSRPDTGELFF. DNA of the CDR3: TGCGCCAGCAGCTTCAGTCGTCCGGACACCGGGGAGCTGTTTTTT.

This sequence joins TRBV29-1 and TRBJ1-2; D is unclear. CDR3 length: 11 residues. Per the germline V gene, CDR1 is SQVTM and CDR2 is ANQGSEA. Trimming stripped 7 bases from V and 4 bases from J, with 10 bases between. The CDR3 here is CSAGDGYGYTF. CDR3 bases: TGCAGCGCCGGGGATGGCTATGGCTACACCTTC.

The chain joins TRBV5-8 to TRBJ1-5; perhaps TRBD1 as D (5 bases). V gave up 0 bases and J gave up 6 bases, with 13 bases separating them. The CDR3 has 15 amino acids. CDR1 SGHTS and CDR2 YDEGEE come from the germline V gene. The CDR3 DNA reads as TGTGCCAGCAGCTTGGTAACACTGGGGCCTCAGCCCCAGCATTTT. As protein: CASSLVTLGPQPQHF.

This rearrangement joins TRBV10-2 to TRBJ1-4; D may be TRBD1 (6 bases). The CDR3 is 15 amino acids. Deletions cut 6 bases from V and 3 bases from J, with 14 bases between. Germline lookup yields CDR1 WSHSY and CDR2 SAAADI. The CDR3 spells CASRRFGGSNEKLFF. CDR3 bases: TGCGCCAGCAGGAGATTCGGGGGCTCTAATGAAAAACTGTTTTTT.

This CDR3 is CATSRGQGAHQPQHF. The CDR3 DNA sequence: TGTGCCACCAGCAGGGGACAGGGGGCGCATCAGCCCCAGCATTTT. V and J are TRBV15 and TRBJ1-5; 12 bases line up with TRBD1. The length of the CDR3 is 15 residues. V trimming: 3 bases; J trimming: 5 bases; junction bases outside the gene matches: 2. From germline, CDR1 is LNHNV and CDR2 YYDKDF (reference sequence).

The chain links TRBV11-1 to TRBJ2-3, with D possibly being TRBD2 (7 bases). The V gene lost 0 bases and the J gene lost 1 base, with 11 bases spanning the gap. The germline gives CDR1 SGHAT, CDR2 FQDESV (reference sequence). CDR3 length equals 16 residues. CDR3 amino acids: CASSLAAGAGTDTQYF. CDR3 bases: TGTGCCAGCAGCTTAGCGGCGGGGGCGGGCACAGATACGCAGTATTTT.

The chain carries TRBV6-1 and TRBJ2-7, with TRBD1 matching over 7 bases. V lost 10 bases, J lost 6 bases, and 12 bases stayed unmatched. CDR3 length equals 13 residues. Germline CDR1 reads MNHNS; CDR2 reads SASEGT. The CDR3 bases are TGTGCCACCGTGAGGGACAGCTTGGGCGAGCAGTACTTC. Translation gives CATVRDSLGEQYF.

V usage is TRBV5-5 and J usage is TRBJ1-2, with D unresolved. This CDR3 spans 13 amino acids. The V end lost 2 bases, the J end lost 4 bases, and 9 bases lay between the germline ends. Germline V gene data show CDR1 as SGHKS and CDR2 as YYEKEE (reference sequence). Here the CDR3 reads CASSFDQAYGYTF. The CDR3 coding sequence is TGTGCCAGCAGCTTTGACCAGGCCTATGGCTACACCTTC.

The J gene is TRBJ1-2, the V gene TRBV29-1; weak D call: TRBD1 (5 bases). The length of the CDR3 is 13 residues. From germline, CDR1 is SQVTM and CDR2 ANQGSEA. Trimming pared 1 base from V and 4 bases from J, leaving 10 bases between. The CDR3 loop reads CSVEVGQGYGYTF. For the CDR3, the DNA is TGCAGCGTTGAAGTAGGGCAGGGCTATGGCTACACCTTC.

The chain recombines TRBV30 with TRBJ1-6; weak D call: TRBD1 (5 bases). Trimming left V 2 bases short and J 5 bases short, with 10 bases between. Germline CDR1 reads GTSNPN; CDR2 reads SVGIG (reference sequence). The CDR3 totals 14 residues. CDR3 sequence reads: CAWSFGGDNSPLHF. CDR3 DNA: TGTGCCTGGAGTTTCGGGGGGGATAATTCACCCCTCCACTTT.

This clone was seen just once. This chain uses TRBV7-8 with TRBJ2-5, with D possibly TRBD1 on 6 matching bases. Trimming cost V 6 bases and J 5 bases, with 16 bases left between them. The CDR3 sequence is 14 residues long. CDR1 is SGHVS, CDR2 FQNEAQ, per germline. CDR3 protein: CASRSRDKQETQYF. In nucleotides, the CDR3 is TGTGCCAGCAGGAGCCGGGACAAACAGGAGACCCAGTACTTC.

This clone appeared once. This sequence joins TRBV19 and TRBJ2-2; D not resolved. Per the germline V gene, CDR1 is LNHDA and CDR2 is SQIVND (reference sequence). Trimming stripped 5 bases from V and 8 bases from J, with 18 bases between. CDR3 length: 15 amino acids. The CDR3 DNA is TGTGCCAGTAGTCTATCCGTCCCTATCTCAGGGGAGCTGTTTTTT. It translates to CASSLSVPISGELFF.

The V call is TRBV7-9, the J call TRBJ2-5; 14 bases match TRBD2. CDR3 length equals 16 residues. V shed 5 bases, J shed 4 bases, and the junction held 6 bases outside the gene matches. Germline V gene data show CDR1 as SEHNR and CDR2 as FQNEAQ (reference sequence). CDR3 residues: CASSPLTSGGGETQYF. CDR3 in DNA: TGTGCCAGCAGCCCCTTGACTAGCGGGGGGGGAGAGACCCAGTACTTC.

CDR3 in DNA: TGCGCCAGCAGGAGGGGACCCGCTGGCACAGATACGCAGTATTTT. Its protein is CASRRGPAGTDTQYF. The chain employs TRBV5-1 and TRBJ2-3, with D tentatively TRBD1 or TRBD2 (5 bases each). V was shortened by 5 bases and J by 1 base, with 14 bases between the two germline ends. The CDR3 is 15 amino acids. From germline, CDR1 is SGHRS and CDR2 YFSETQ.

The J gene is TRBJ2-2, the V gene TRBV10-3, with TRBD2 identical over 10 bases. Germline lookup yields CDR1 ENHRY and CDR2 SYGVKD. The V gene end was trimmed by 7 bases and the J gene end by 2 bases; junction bases not matched to a gene: 7. This CDR3 region has 16 residues. The CDR3 spells CAIKRGLAFNTGELFF. In DNA form, the CDR3 reads TGTGCCATCAAGCGGGGACTAGCGTTCAACACCGGGGAGCTGTTTTTT.

The chain joins TRBV9 to TRBJ2-5; TRBD1 matches 8 bases. CDR1 and CDR2 (germline): SGDLS, YYNGEE. V was pared by 3 bases and J by 5 bases, with 9 bases of the junction left unmatched. The CDR3 runs 15 residues. The CDR3: CASSATGGEGETQYF. The CDR3, as DNA: TGTGCCAGCAGCGCAACAGGGGGAGAAGGGGAGACCCAGTACTTC.

This chain joins TRBV29-1 and TRBJ1-1, with D perhaps TRBD1 (6 bases). In germline, CDR1 is SQVTM, CDR2 ANQGSEA. The CDR3 loop spans 12 amino acids. Trimming pared 2 bases from V and 7 bases from J, leaving 11 bases between. CDR3 DNA sequence: TGCAGCGTTGAAAGGACAGCTGTTGAAGCTTTCTTT. Translated, it gives CSVERTAVEAFF.

The chain has TRBV15 and TRBJ1-3; tentatively, D is TRBD1 (6 bases). From germline, CDR1 is LNHNV and CDR2 YYDKDF (reference sequence). The CDR3 consists of 16 residues. V gave up 0 bases and J gave up 0 bases, with 9 bases separating them. The CDR3 nucleotides read TGTGCCACCAGCAGAGATAGACAGGTCTCTGGAAACACCATATATTTT. Its translation is CATSRDRQVSGNTIYF.

The chain uses TRBV6-5 and TRBJ2-1; TRBD2 matches 11 bases. CDR3 length equals 16 residues. J lost 5 bases, V lost 0 bases, and 3 bases had no gene match. The germline CDR1 and CDR2 sequences are MNHEY and SVGAGI. CDR3 in DNA: TGTGCCAGCAGTTACTCACTAGCGGGGGCGGACAATGAGCAGTTCTTC. Translated: CASSYSLAGADNEQFF.

J is TRBJ2-5 and V is TRBV19, with 10 bases aligning to TRBD2. The CDR3 is made up of 15 amino acids. Germline CDR1 is LNHDA and CDR2 is SQIVND (reference sequence). V lost 8 bases and J lost 2; bases outside the gene matches: 8. CDR3 in DNA: TGTGCCAGTCGTAAGCGGGGGGGCGGGCAAGAGACCCAGTACTTC. It encodes CASRKRGGGQETQYF.

The rearrangement uses TRBV19 and TRBJ2-7; D unclear. This CDR3 comprises 13 residues. The germline V and J ends were trimmed by 1 base and 6 bases, with 10 bases remaining between them. Germline values: CDR1 LNHDA, CDR2 SQIVND (reference sequence). The CDR3 DNA sequence: TGTGCCAGTAGTATAGGTCAGTTGGGCGAGCAGTACTTC. As protein: CASSIGQLGEQYF.

This clone was counted between two and nine times. V is TRBV7-6 and J is TRBJ2-1; the match to TRBD2 covers 8 bases. CDR3 length: 15 residues. Germline loops: CDR1 SGHVS, CDR2 FNYEAQ. J lost 6 bases, V lost 1 base, and 5 bases had no gene match. CDR3 sequence (DNA): TGTGCCAGCAGCTTAGGCGGGGGGCCGCTCAATGAGCAGTTCTTC. Translating it yields CASSLGGGPLNEQFF.

The chain has TRBV30 and TRBJ2-6; unclear D gene. The CDR3 has 13 residues. The V end was cut by 2 bases, the J end by 2 bases, with 4 bases between. From germline, CDR1 is GTSNPN and CDR2 SVGIG (reference sequence). CDR3 sequence (DNA): TGTGCCTGGAGTAGGGCTGGGGCCAACGTCCTGACTTTC. Translated, it gives CAWSRAGANVLTF.

This clone came up once. This chain uses TRBV7-7 with TRBJ2-7; TRBD1 might be the D (5 bases). Germline CDR1 and CDR2: SSHAT and FNYEAQ (reference sequence). The CDR3 sequence is 14 residues long. The V end was cut by 2 bases, the J end by 1 base, with 9 bases between. The CDR3 region has the DNA TGTGCCAGCAGCTTACAGGGCACATCCTACGAGCAGTACTTC. Translating it yields CASSLQGTSYEQYF.

This chain links TRBV5-4 with TRBJ2-7; 12 bases match TRBD2. V was clipped by 3 bases and J by 4 bases; unmatched bases: 5. Per germline, CDR1 SGHNT and CDR2 YYREEE (reference sequence). The CDR3 has 15 residues. Written as DNA, the CDR3 is TGTGCCAGCAGCTCAGCGACTAGCGGGAGATACGAGCAGTACTTC. Amino acid sequence: CASSSATSGRYEQYF.

V usage is TRBV6-5 and J usage is TRBJ1-2; D is uncertain. V dropped 6 bases and J dropped 4 bases, with 18 bases sitting between them. The germline V gene has CDR1 MNHEY and CDR2 SVGAGI. The CDR3 sequence is 15 residues long. In nucleotides, the CDR3 is TGTGCCAGCAGAGGCTCGGGTGATTGGATCTATGGCTACACCTTC. The encoded protein is CASRGSGDWIYGYTF.

This chain connects TRBV10-1 to TRBJ2-3; TRBD2 aligns across 7 bases. The germline V gene encodes CDR1 WNHNN and CDR2 SYGVQD (reference sequence). Trimming removed 9 bases from V and 0 bases from J; junction bases left unmatched: 15. CDR3 size: 17 residues. CDR3 loop: CASYRLADPLSTDTQYF. The CDR3 DNA follows: TGCGCCAGTTATAGGCTAGCGGACCCTCTTAGCACAGATACGCAGTATTTT.

The J gene is TRBJ1-2, the V gene TRBV15, with no clear D. The CDR3 runs 17 residues. With 3 bases removed from V and 7 bases from J, the gap between germline ends came to 24 bases. In germline, CDR1 is LNHNV, CDR2 YYDKDF (reference sequence). The CDR3 DNA sequence: TGTGCCACCAGCAGCTACCTCCCCCCCCAGGAGGACCCTGGCTACACCTTC. This codes for CATSSYLPPQEDPGYTF.